This T cell receptor beta chain derives from a study of blood T cell repertoires in COVID-19. Study background: Samples representing acute and convalescent COVID-19 were sourced from the United States, Italy and Spain.

The assay was immunoSEQ multiplex PCR, and TCRdb's table has in-frame clones only and misses some. The sample records fewer than 450,000 clones, about 87% being singletons. Trimming removed 6 bases from V and 4 bases from J, with 10 bases in between. Germline values: CDR1 SNHLY, CDR2 FYNNEI. The CDR3 has 13 amino acids. The sequenced sample was peripheral blood. The chain has TRBV2 and TRBJ1-5; D is undetermined. This sequence originates from a woman between 45 and 65 years old with COVID-19, enrolled during active disease. CDR3 in amino acids: CASSPDQNQPQHF. The DNA for the CDR3 is TGTGCCAGCAGCCCAGATCAAAATCAGCCCCAGCATTTT.